The source of this T cell receptor (beta chain) is a study of response to subunit inactivated influenza vaccine. CDR3 length: 14 residues. Trimming at V came to 3 bases and at J to 3 bases, leaving 4 bases not matched to a gene. CDR1 is DFQATT, CDR2 SNEGSKA, per germline (reference sequence). General study results and limits: Only a handful of new T cells, the authors suggested, are recruited with each seasonal influenza vaccination.

Only a few counts were recorded for this clonotype. Its antigen is not identified. TCRdb fed the RT-PCR reads into MiXCR, producing one record per CDR3 protein. The repertoire holds more than 250,000 distinct CDR3 sequences, with roughly 22% as singletons. The chain carries TRBV20-1 and TRBJ2-3; 9 nucleotides agree with TRBD2. This TCR derives from a man aged 45 to 70 who received an inactivated influenza vaccine. The specimen comprised PBMCs from blood, sampled approximately 22 months after vaccination. The CDR3 region has the DNA TGCAGTGCTAGGAGTAGCGGGAGAACAGATACGCAGTATTTT. Translation: CSARSSGRTDTQYF.